This is a list of T cell receptor beta chains from one sample in a study of cytomegalovirus exposure and HLA in healthy donors. The repertoire was sequenced with immunoSEQ multiplex PCR; TCRdb's copy has only in-frame clones and lacks some. The sample lists approximately 200,000 clones, around 83% occurring once. The sample taken for sequencing was PBMCs. These receptors came from a woman aged 45-60 years in good health and CMV-seropositive. The CDR3 runs from the conserved cysteine through the conserved F or W. D genes are given only for firm matches. The listing skips clone size in some rows; elsewhere it reads once, few, many or a size class.

j_call	v_call	clone_size	d_call	cdr3_nt	cdr3_aa
TRBJ1-5	TRBV6-5	-	TRBD1	TGTGCCAGCGGAGGGGGCCCAAATCAGCCCCAGCATTTT	CASGGGPNQPQHF
TRBJ2-7	TRBV5-1	-	TRBD2	TGCGCCAGCAGCACCCTGGGACTAGCGTCGTACGAGCAGTACTTC	CASSTLGLASYEQYF
TRBJ1-3	TRBV6-6	once	-	TGTGCCAGCAGTTCCGGGGATCTCTCTGGAAACACCATATATTTT	CASSSGDLSGNTIYF
TRBJ2-5	TRBV5-4	-	TRBD2	TGTGCCAGCAGCTTAGGCGGGGGGCGACAAGAGACCCAGTACTTC	CASSLGGGRQETQYF
TRBJ2-3	TRBV27	-	-	TGTGCCAGCAGTTTAAAGTGGGCCAGCACAGATACGCAGTATTTT	CASSLKWASTDTQYF
TRBJ1-4	TRBV6-5	-	-	TGTGCCAGCAGTTACTCGATTACAGAAAAACTGTTTTTT	CASSYSITEKLFF
TRBJ1-2	TRBV5-1	once	-	TGCGCCAGCAGCTTCGAGGGTTATGGCTACACCTTC	CASSFEGYGYTF
TRBJ2-1	TRBV30	-	TRBD2	TGTGCCTGGAGGGAGAGACTAGCGGGTTCTAGAGATGAGCAGTTCTTC	CAWRERLAGSRDEQFF
TRBJ1-1	TRBV28	few	-	TGTGCCAGCAGTTTATGGTGGCAGGGGGCTTTCTTT	CASSLWWQGAFF
TRBJ1-5	TRBV28	-	-	TGTGCCAGCATAATCGGAACGGAGGGCAATCAGCCCCAGCATTTT	CASIIGTEGNQPQHF
TRBJ1-1	TRBV19	-	TRBD1	TGTGCCAGTAGTGTTGGTAAAGGGGGGACAGGGGAAGCTTTCTTT	CASSVGKGGTGEAFF
TRBJ2-7	TRBV4-1	-	TRBD2	TGCGCCAGCAGCCGCGGACTAGCGGGATCCTACGAGCAGTACTTC	CASSRGLAGSYEQYF
TRBJ1-3	TRBV2	few	TRBD1	TGTGCCAGCAGTGAATTGGGACAGGGATTGCGCGGGGCTGGAAACACCATATATTTT	CASSELGQGLRGAGNTIYF
TRBJ2-5	TRBV25-1	-	TRBD2	TGTGCCAGCAGTTTTAGCGGGATTGAGACCCAGTACTTC	CASSFSGIETQYF
TRBJ1-2	TRBV30	-	TRBD1	TGTGCCTATACGACAGGGAATGGCTACACCTTC	CAYTTGNGYTF